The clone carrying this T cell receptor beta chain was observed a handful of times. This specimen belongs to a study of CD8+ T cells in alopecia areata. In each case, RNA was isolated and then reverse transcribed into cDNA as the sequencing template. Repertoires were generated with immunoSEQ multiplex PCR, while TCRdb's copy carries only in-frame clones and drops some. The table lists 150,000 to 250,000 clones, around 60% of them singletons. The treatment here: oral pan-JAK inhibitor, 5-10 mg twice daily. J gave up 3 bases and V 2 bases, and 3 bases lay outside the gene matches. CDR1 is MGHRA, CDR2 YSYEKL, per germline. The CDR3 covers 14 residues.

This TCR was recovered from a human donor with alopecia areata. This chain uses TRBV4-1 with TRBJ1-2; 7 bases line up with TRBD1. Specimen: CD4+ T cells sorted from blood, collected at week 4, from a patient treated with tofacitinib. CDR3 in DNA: TGCGCCAGCAGCCAAATCAGGGGGTACTATGGCTACACCTTC. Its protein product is CASSQIRGYYGYTF.